Below, 14 T cell receptor beta chains from the same sample are listed, as sequenced in a study of cytomegalovirus exposure and HLA in healthy donors. 13 Jbeta primers and 60 Vbeta primers were used for the PCR. Assay used: immunoSEQ multiplex PCR; TCRdb lists only in-frame clones, some missing. The sample includes 55,000 to 70,000 clones, about 80% of them seen just once. Material: PBMCs. Receptors originate from a woman aged 40 to 49 in good health and CMV-seronegative.

The gene calls are TRBV28 and TRBJ1-2; 7 bases line up with TRBD1. This CDR3 contains 13 residues. Germline CDR1 reads MDHEN; CDR2 reads SYDVKM. Losses at the gene ends were 7 bases for V and 2 bases for J; bases not matched to a gene: 4. The CDR3 reads CASKSTGNYGYTF. Written as DNA, the CDR3 is TGTGCCAGCAAATCGACAGGGAACTATGGCTACACCTTC.

This sequence joins TRBV28 and TRBJ1-2; weak D call: TRBD1 (6 bases). The length of the CDR3 is 13 residues. V was pared by 5 bases and J by 7 bases, with 14 bases between. Germline CDR1 and CDR2: MDHEN and SYDVKM. CDR3 region: CASSQIQGSGYTF. In DNA form, the CDR3 reads TGTGCCAGCAGTCAAATACAGGGATCTGGCTACACCTTC.

V and J are TRBV10-1 and TRBJ2-7; TRBD2 matches 8 bases. V was clipped by 5 bases and J by 2 bases; unmatched bases: 8. The CDR3 consists of 15 residues. Germline CDR1 WNHNN, CDR2 SYGVQD (reference sequence). The CDR3 DNA sequence: TGCGCCAGCAGTTCGGGCGAGACTAGCGCCTACGAGCAGTACTTC. Its translation: CASSSGETSAYEQYF.

The chain has TRBV27 and TRBJ2-1; the D gene is possibly TRBD2 (6 bases). Trimming left V 2 bases short and J 5 bases short, with 10 bases between. The germline V gene has CDR1 MNHEY and CDR2 SMNVEV (reference sequence). The CDR3 length is 14 residues. Written as DNA, the CDR3 is TGTGCCAGCAGTTTAGTGGGAGGAGACAATGAGCAGTTCTTC. Protein: CASSLVGGDNEQFF.

The chain joins TRBV19 to TRBJ1-4, with D possibly TRBD1 on 5 matching bases. The V end was cut by 4 bases, the J end by 0 bases, with 12 bases between. Germline assignment: CDR1 LNHDA and CDR2 SQIVND (reference sequence). The CDR3 sequence is 16 residues long. The chain's CDR3 is CASSRRQTATNEKLFF. CDR3 nucleotide sequence: TGTGCCAGTAGTAGACGACAGACTGCAACTAATGAAAAACTGTTTTTT.

The chain is built from TRBV15 and TRBJ2-7; weak D call: TRBD2 (5 bases). V was shortened by 6 bases and J by 2 bases, with 17 bases between the two germline ends. The CDR3 consists of 15 residues. Germline values: CDR1 LNHNV, CDR2 YYDKDF (reference sequence). For the CDR3, the DNA is TGTGCCACCAGTAAAGCCCAGGCCGGGACCTACGAGCAGTACTTC. It specifies CATSKAQAGTYEQYF.

This clone was recorded a few times. This rearrangement joins TRBV5-1 to TRBJ1-1; D is possibly TRBD1 (5 bases). Germline V gene data show CDR1 as SGHRS and CDR2 as YFSETQ. The V end lost 4 bases, the J end lost 3 bases, and 13 bases lay between the germline ends. The CDR3 has 14 residues. The CDR3 DNA sequence: TGCGCCAGCAGCCCAGGGACTGTCGACACTGAAGCTTTCTTT. Its translation is CASSPGTVDTEAFF.

The chain links TRBV6-1 to TRBJ2-5; 8 nucleotides match TRBD1. CDR1 MNHNS and CDR2 SASEGT come from the germline V gene. The CDR3 is made up of 14 amino acids. With V trimmed by 2 bases and J by 4 bases, 3 bases remained unmatched. This CDR3 reads CASSEQGAGETQYF. The DNA of the CDR3 is TGTGCCAGCAGTGAACAGGGGGCGGGAGAGACCCAGTACTTC.

DNA for the CDR3: TGTGCCAGCAGTCTGGGGCCGGTGAACACTGAAGCTTTCTTT. The encoded protein is CASSLGPVNTEAFF. The rearrangement uses TRBV28 and TRBJ1-1, with D possibly matching TRBD1 (5 bases). CDR3 size: 14 residues. Deletions cut 5 bases from V and 0 bases from J, with 10 bases between. Germline V gives CDR1 MDHEN, CDR2 SYDVKM.

The chain has TRBV13 and TRBJ2-1; 14 bases agree with TRBD2. J gave up 6 bases and V 5 bases, and 6 bases lay outside the gene matches. The CDR3 sequence is 16 residues long. Germline-derived CDR1 and CDR2 are PRHDT and FYEKMQ (reference sequence). The CDR3 here is CASSPTTSGRGNEQFF. In DNA form, the CDR3 reads TGTGCCAGCAGCCCGACGACTAGCGGGAGGGGCAATGAGCAGTTCTTC.

The CDR3 DNA reads TGTGCCAGCAGTGGGACTGTTACCTACGAGCAGTACTTC. This encodes CASSGTVTYEQYF. The J gene is TRBJ2-7, the V gene TRBV28, with D possibly being TRBD2 (6 bases). The germline V gene encodes CDR1 MDHEN and CDR2 SYDVKM. Trimming stripped 5 bases from V and 2 bases from J, with 10 bases between. The CDR3 loop spans 13 amino acids.

The chain couples TRBV7-3 to TRBJ1-1; 10 positions match TRBD1. Trimming removed 4 bases from V and 11 bases from J; junction bases left unmatched: 4. The CDR3 consists of 12 residues. Per germline, CDR1 SGHTA and CDR2 FQGTGA. CDR3 in amino acids: CASSSGTGEAFF. The CDR3 DNA sequence: TGTGCCAGCAGCTCCGGGACAGGGGAGGCTTTCTTT.

This chain links TRBV6-6 with TRBJ2-7; 10 bases line up with TRBD1. V shed 8 bases and J 5 bases; nucleotides not matched to a gene: 3. The CDR3 spans 12 residues. Per the germline V gene, CDR1 is MNHNY and CDR2 is SVGAGI (reference sequence). CDR3 sequence (DNA): TGTGCCAGCTGGGACAGGGGCCACGAGCAGTACTTC. This translates into CASWDRGHEQYF.

This clone showed up just a few times. This chain connects TRBV18 to TRBJ2-5; D remains unclear. Germline-derived CDR1 and CDR2 are KGHSH and LQKENI. The length of the CDR3 is 14 residues. Trimming stripped 4 bases from V and 4 bases from J, with 13 bases between. CDR3 residues: CASSRQWPRETQYF. CDR3 nucleotides: TGTGCCAGCTCACGGCAGTGGCCCCGAGAGACCCAGTACTTC.